Each of the 14 T cell receptor beta chains below was sequenced from the same sample in a study of human CD8 memory T cell subsets. TCR beta libraries were made by UMI-labeled 5' RACE. MiXCR was run by TCRdb on the 5' RACE reads, yielding one entry per CDR3 protein. Counted here are about 7,300 distinct CDR3 sequences, about 3.9% occurring once; the ten biggest clones make up about 36%. Sample: CD8+ T cells from PBMCs. The origin of the receptors is a human donor in good health.

This clonotype was observed many times. This chain connects TRBV12-3 or TRBV12-4 to TRBJ1-2; unclear D gene. This CDR3 comprises 18 residues. V lost 5 bases, J lost 7 bases, and 29 bases lay in between. CDR3: CASSPDRGSGFWMSGYTF. CDR3 in DNA: TGTGCCAGCAGTCCAGATAGAGGGTCGGGGTTTTGGATGAGTGGCTACACCTTC.

This clonotype was recorded many times. The rearrangement links TRBV7-9 to TRBJ2-7, with 10 bases matching TRBD2. Germline CDR1 is SEHNR and CDR2 is FQNEAQ (reference sequence). The J segment lost 3 bases and the V segment lost 8 bases, leaving 7 bases of the junction unmatched. The CDR3 consists of 14 residues. The CDR3, as DNA: TGTGCCAGCGAAGAGTCTAGCGGGAGCTACGAGCAGTACTTC. Encoded protein: CASEESSGSYEQYF.

The sample holds many counts of this clonotype. This chain joins TRBV18 and TRBJ2-3; a weak D match, TRBD1 (5 bases). The CDR3 has 13 amino acids. Trimming shortened V by 4 bases and J by 3 bases, and 8 bases separated the two germline ends. Germline CDR1 and CDR2: KGHSH and LQKENI. The CDR3 coding sequence is TGTGCCAGCTCACAGACAGCTACAGATACGCAGTATTTT. It is translated as CASSQTATDTQYF.

By share, this clonotype counts as medium-sized. This sequence joins TRBV20-1 and TRBJ2-1; TRBD2 is a possible D gene (5 bases). The CDR3 is 13 amino acids. V lost 5 bases, J lost 8 bases, and 16 bases lay in between. CDR1 is DFQATT, CDR2 SNEGSKA, per germline (reference sequence). The CDR3 protein is CSACDTGFDEQFF. The CDR3 bases are TGCAGTGCTTGTGACACGGGGTTCGATGAGCAGTTCTTC.

The sample holds many counts of this clonotype. J is TRBJ1-2 and V is TRBV5-4; TRBD1 might be the D (5 bases). Trimming stripped 0 bases from V and 7 bases from J, with 16 bases between. The germline CDR1 and CDR2 sequences are SGHNT and YYREEE (reference sequence). The CDR3 contains 15 residues. CDR3 nucleotides: TGTGCCAGCAGCTTGGGACAGATGAAACTGGTTGGCTACACCTTC. Translation: CASSLGQMKLVGYTF.

This clonotype occurred a few times. The rearrangement links TRBV24-1 to TRBJ2-1, with D tentatively TRBD2 (6 bases). V dropped 9 bases and J dropped 4 bases, with 12 bases sitting between them. Germline CDR1 reads KGHDR; CDR2 reads SFDVKD. The CDR3 is made up of 13 amino acids. CDR3 in DNA: TGTGCCACCGCCTCCGGGACTTACAATGAGCAGTTCTTC. As protein: CATASGTYNEQFF.

This clonotype appeared many times. The chain employs TRBV5-6 and TRBJ1-2; the D is unclear. The CDR3 totals 14 residues. Germline CDR1 is SGHDT and CDR2 is YYEEEE. The V and J ends lost 0 bases and 1 base respectively, with 7 bases between them. The CDR3 spells CASSLGGLNYGYTF. CDR3 DNA: TGTGCCAGCAGCTTGGGCGGACTTAACTATGGCTACACCTTC.

In its sample, this clonotype was seen a few times. The chain recombines TRBV29-1 with TRBJ2-1; D assignment may be TRBD1 or TRBD2 (5 bases each). In germline, CDR1 is SQVTM, CDR2 ANQGSEA. The CDR3 is 13 residues long. V was clipped by 2 bases and J by 3 bases, with 8 bases between them. CDR3 nucleotides: TGCAGCGTTGAACCGGGGCACTACAATGAGCAGTTCTTC. Its protein product is CSVEPGHYNEQFF.

This clonotype was detected many times. V usage is TRBV28 and J usage is TRBJ1-1; 7 nucleotides agree with TRBD1. Per the germline V gene, CDR1 is MDHEN and CDR2 is SYDVKM. This CDR3 region has 14 residues. V gave up 4 bases and J gave up 11 bases; unmatched junction bases: 13. The CDR3 protein is CASSSGTALWLAFF. The DNA for the CDR3 is TGTGCCAGCAGTTCCGGGACAGCCCTCTGGTTGGCTTTCTTT.

This clonotype was recorded a few times. The V and J genes are TRBV10-3 and TRBJ2-3; maybe TRBD2 (7 bases). The CDR3 is made up of 18 amino acids. CDR1 ENHRY and CDR2 SYGVKD come from the germline V gene. V lost 0 bases to trimming and J lost 4 bases, with 20 bases between them. CDR3 protein: CAISESLYGGGQADTQYF. The DNA for the CDR3 is TGTGCCATCAGTGAGTCATTATATGGGGGGGGCCAGGCAGATACGCAGTATTTT.

The chain is built from TRBV20-1 and TRBJ2-7; D remains ambiguous. Germline V gives CDR1 DFQATT, CDR2 SNEGSKA (reference sequence). CDR3 length equals 12 residues. Trimming removed 3 bases at V and 1 base at J, with 7 bases between. The CDR3 protein is CSASSGSYEQYF. The CDR3 nucleotides read TGCAGTGCTAGTTCCGGGTCCTACGAGCAGTACTTC.

This clonotype was recorded at least ten times. This chain joins TRBV5-4 and TRBJ2-1, with D possibly matching TRBD2 (5 bases). Germline V gene lookup returns CDR1 SGHNT and CDR2 YYREEE (reference sequence). V was cut by 5 bases and J by 0 bases, with 12 bases left in between. The CDR3 is made up of 15 amino acids. This chain's CDR3 is CASSRGRDSYNEQFF. The CDR3 DNA sequence: TGTGCCAGCAGTCGAGGCCGGGACTCCTACAATGAGCAGTTCTTC.

Ten or more counts support this clonotype. The genes are TRBV6-5 and TRBJ2-1; D not certain. Trimming took 0 bases from V and 7 from J, leaving 7 bases between them. Germline V gives CDR1 MNHEY, CDR2 SVGAGI. The CDR3 contains 13 residues. The CDR3 sequence is CASSYSNKNEQFF. CDR3 DNA: TGTGCCAGCAGTTACTCGAATAAAAATGAGCAGTTCTTC.

This clonotype was observed many times. The chain uses TRBV7-2 and TRBJ2-3, with 8 bases lining up with TRBD2. Germline V gene lookup returns CDR1 SGHTA and CDR2 FQGNSA. This CDR3 region has 15 residues. J gave up 3 bases and V 6 bases, and 8 bases lay outside the gene matches. The CDR3 coding sequence is TGTGCCAGCAGAAAGCGGGAGTGGTTGACAGATACGCAGTATTTT. As protein: CASRKREWLTDTQYF.